The 4 T cell receptor beta chains below were found in one sample sequenced in a study of follicular helper T cells after annual influenza vaccination. Assay used: immunoSEQ multiplex PCR; TCRdb lists only in-frame clones, some missing. The profile shows some 8,300 clones, roughly 80% of them singletons. Sample time point: 2015-2016 season, 7 days after influenza vaccination. The source was CXCR5+ CD38- circulating T follicular helper cells from blood, collected 7 days after influenza vaccination. Regarding subset: circulating Tfh, non-naive CD4+CXCR5+PD-1+ (ICOS+CD38+ or ICOS-CD38-). The origin of the receptors is an adult who received the influenza vaccine.

This clone was counted only a few times. The chain is built from TRBV15 and TRBJ2-4, with D unclear. The CDR3 is made up of 13 amino acids. Germline assignment: CDR1 LNHNV and CDR2 YYDKDF (reference sequence). The V end was cut by 1 base, the J end by 1 base, with 2 bases between. The CDR3 nucleotides read TGTGCCACCAGCAGAGGGGCCAAAAACATTCAGTACTTC. It translates to CATSRGAKNIQYF.

This chain joins TRBV4-1 and TRBJ1-5; D ambiguous. The CDR3 is 15 residues long. V dropped 1 base and J dropped 1 base, with 8 bases sitting between them. Germline CDR1 MGHRA, CDR2 YSYEKL. The CDR3 DNA reads TGCGCCAGCAGCCAAGGAGGAACCAGCAATCAGCCCCAGCATTTT. It translates to CASSQGGTSNQPQHF.

The chain employs TRBV28 and TRBJ2-4, with TRBD1 matching 10 bases. The V gene end was trimmed by 5 bases and the J gene end by 0 bases; junction bases not matched to a gene: 7. Looked up from germline, CDR1 is MDHEN and CDR2 is SYDVKM. This CDR3 contains 17 residues. The CDR3 loop is CASSTGQGRLAKNIQYF. The CDR3 DNA is TGTGCCAGCAGTACGGGACAGGGGCGGCTAGCCAAAAACATTCAGTACTTC.

The rearrangement joins TRBV6-1 to TRBJ1-5, with D hard to call. Trimming cost V 5 bases and J 4 bases, with 9 bases left between them. The CDR3 is made up of 13 amino acids. Germline CDR1 MNHNS, CDR2 SASEGT. CDR3 sequence reads: CASSQRENQPQHF. In DNA form, the CDR3 reads TGTGCCAGCAGTCAAAGGGAAAATCAGCCCCAGCATTTT.